What follows describes a single TCR beta chain. The antigen it recognizes is unknown. Per-base qualities were not stored, and no clone one base away is much larger. Peripheral blood CD8+ and CD4+ T cells from healthy donors, Susac syndrome patients and multiple sclerosis patients were profiled by high-throughput TCR beta sequencing. Multiple sclerosis controls were treatment-naive patients with stable or active relapsing-remitting disease fulfilling revised McDonald criteria. Bulk CD8+ and CD4+ T cells were purified by magnetic negative isolation, while CD8+ TEMRA cells were enriched using FACS. Blood was collected in EDTA tubes and processed within 24 hours, with PBMCs isolated through density gradient centrifugation. PBMCs destined for TCR sequencing were cryopreserved in liquid nitrogen and later thawed in a 37 °C water bath. A purity of at least 90% was achieved for sorted or isolated CD4+, CD8+ and CD8+ TEMRA cells.

This specimen comes from a study of CD8 T cells in Susac syndrome (dated by TCRdb to the late 2010s). In the study overall: The study used repertoire sequencing to test whether antigen drove CD8+ T cell activation and differentiation in Susac syndrome. CD8+ T cell repertoire clonality was compared between over 9 healthy donors, approximately 14 Susac syndrome patients and 15 or so multiple sclerosis patients.

Findings and caveats that apply to the study as a whole: The number of individuals in the TCR sequencing and HLA analysis was recognized as being relatively small.

Measured from the cysteine to the phenylalanine, the CDR3 is 12 residues long. Just the 36-base CDR3 DNA is kept, in frame starting at base 1. V is shortened by 5 bases, J by 6 bases, and the region joining them spans 11 bases. CDR1 and CDR2 were assigned from the germline V gene (reference sequence) as SEHNR and FQNEAQ. RNA was extracted using the RNeasy kit, and roughly 0.5 to 1 microgram was reverse transcribed with random hexamers. TCR beta CDR3 regions were amplified with the immunoSEQ multiplex PCR assay covering 54 Vbeta and 13 Jbeta segments. To correct PCR amplification bias, a synthetic template baseline was used for both primer optimization and computational correction. The study's own analysis went as follows. Only productive sequences were kept, with reads annotated to V, D and J genes according to IMGT and analyzed in immunoSEQ Analyzer. Clonality was calculated as one minus the Shannon entropy normalized by log2 of the number of productive unique sequences. For each patient and control, public and private clones were evaluated among the 100 most prevalent clones. A clone was defined as Susac-specific if it was absent from the healthy and MS cohorts, from some 980 published viral clones and from other ImmuneACCESS disease sequences. TCRdb passed the public sequencing reads through fastp at Q25 and MiXCR, retaining productive beta sequences. One record per CDR3 amino acid sequence lists the most common genes and DNA. The authors' filters were not applied to this entry. Counted in this sample were some 260,000 distinct CDR3 sequences; around 84% of them appeared once. Around 0.12% of the sample lies in the top ten.

This clonotype was obtained from a human donor with multiple sclerosis. Recombination joined TRBV7-9 with TRBJ2-7, with the D segment identity uncertain. Sequenced material: CD8+ T cells from PBMCs. The CDR3 protein: CASSQTVIEQYF. The DNA sequence is given as TGTGCCAGCAGCCAAACTGTTATCGAGCAGTACTTC. Where the CDR3 stops, the reference TRBV7-9 and TRBJ2-7 genes take over; the full variable domain is DTGVSQNPRHKITKRGQNVTFRCDPISEHNRLYWYRQTLGQGPEFLTYFQNEAQLEKSRLLSDRFSAERPKGSFSTLEIQRTEQGDSAMYLCASSQTVIEQYFGPGTRLTVT.